Reported below is one T cell receptor (beta chain). Antigen: not known. In germline, CDR1 is SGDLS, CDR2 YYNGEE. Trimming shortened V by 4 bases and J by 0 bases, and 10 bases separated the two germline ends. The CDR3 consists of 14 residues. The data derive from a study of shared clonotypes between healthy human individuals. The study's findings and limits: It was the non-shared clonotypes that had lower generation probabilities than clonotypes shared by all four donors.

Replicate sorted-subset PCRs were loaded with approximately 190 ng DNA, 31,000 or so T cell genomes. Data came from immunoSEQ multiplex PCR; TCRdb stores just in-frame clones and leaves some out. The table shows approximately 320,000 clones, with over 65% occurring only once. The chain recombines TRBV9 with TRBJ1-1, with no clear D. The sequence came from a man between 25 and 39 years old in good health. The material sequenced was memory CD4+ T cells sorted from blood. The sample's subset: CD45RA-negative fraction. The CDR3 reads CASSLNLMNTEAFF. As DNA, the CDR3 is TGTGCCAGCAGCTTAAACCTCATGAACACTGAAGCTTTCTTT.